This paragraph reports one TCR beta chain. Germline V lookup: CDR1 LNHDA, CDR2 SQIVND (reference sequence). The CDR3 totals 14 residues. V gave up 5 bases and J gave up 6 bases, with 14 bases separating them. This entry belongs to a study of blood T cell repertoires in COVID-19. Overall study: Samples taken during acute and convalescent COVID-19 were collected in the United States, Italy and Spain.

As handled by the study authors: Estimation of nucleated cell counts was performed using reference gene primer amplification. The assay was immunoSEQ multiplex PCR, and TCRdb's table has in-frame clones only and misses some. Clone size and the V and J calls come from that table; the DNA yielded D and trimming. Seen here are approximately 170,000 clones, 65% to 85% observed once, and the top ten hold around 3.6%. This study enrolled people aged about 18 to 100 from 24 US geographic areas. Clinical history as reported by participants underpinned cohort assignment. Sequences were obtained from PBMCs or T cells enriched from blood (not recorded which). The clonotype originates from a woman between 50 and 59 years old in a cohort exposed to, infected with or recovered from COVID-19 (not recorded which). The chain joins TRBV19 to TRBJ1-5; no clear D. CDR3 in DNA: TGTGCCAGTAGTGGGAGGGATTTGGGTCAGCCCCAGCATTTT. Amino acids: CASSGRDLGQPQHF.